This is a list of T cell receptor beta chains from one sample in a study of T cell responses to AZD1222 COVID-19 vaccine. This table comes from immunoSEQ multiplex PCR, and its TCRdb copy is limited to in-frame clones, with some not included. The table has about 160,000 clones, around 94% seen once. The sample consisted of peripheral blood, taken 28 days after the second AZD1222 dose. These receptor sequences come from an adult who received the AZD1222 COVID-19 vaccine. Each CDR3 is given with its conserved first and last residue. D genes are given only for firm matches. Clone size, where shown, is once, few, many, or a class for clones that have expanded.

CDR3 protein,CDR3 DNA,V gene,clone size,D gene,J gene
CAISELALADEQFF,TGTGCCATCAGTGAGCTAGCGCTGGCGGATGAGCAGTTCTTC,TRBV10-3,.,.,TRBJ2-1
CASTGDEPGNTIYF,TGTGCCAGCACCGGGGACGAGCCTGGAAACACCATATATTTT,TRBV2,.,.,TRBJ1-3
CASSAGERTGRTNEQFF,TGTGCCAGTAGTGCCGGGGAGCGGACAGGGAGGACCAATGAGCAGTTCTTC,TRBV19,.,TRBD1,TRBJ2-1
CASSLRPSGQETQYF,TGTGCCAGCAGCCTTAGGCCTAGCGGGCAAGAGACCCAGTACTTC,TRBV7-2,.,TRBD2,TRBJ2-5
CASSPLTGTGMDNEQFF,TGTGCCAGCTCACCACTGACCGGGACAGGGATGGACAATGAGCAGTTCTTC,TRBV18,.,TRBD1,TRBJ2-1
CASSFSPGSRRHF,TGTGCCAGCAGTTTTTCTCCGGGCTCCCGAAGGCATTTT,TRBV28,once,.,TRBJ1-5
CAWRAYNEQFF,TGTGCCTGGAGAGCCTACAATGAGCAGTTCTTC,TRBV30,.,.,TRBJ2-1
CASSLTQTGQNYGYTF,TGCGCCAGCAGCTTGACCCAGACAGGGCAAAACTATGGCTACACCTTC,TRBV5-1,.,TRBD1,TRBJ1-2
CAISGTSGSTDTQYF,TGTGCCATCAGTGGGACTAGCGGGAGCACAGATACGCAGTATTTT,TRBV10-3,.,TRBD2,TRBJ2-3
CASMRGARDNQPQHF,TGTGCCAGCATGCGGGGGGCGCGGGACAATCAGCCCCAGCATTTT,TRBV2,.,.,TRBJ1-5
CASRIDSTGFYGYTF,TGTGCTAGCAGAATAGACTCGACAGGGTTCTATGGCTACACCTTC,TRBV2,few,TRBD1,TRBJ1-2
CAWTRGTEAFF,TGTGCCTGGACTCGGGGCACTGAAGCTTTCTTT,TRBV30,.,.,TRBJ1-1
CASSQDNERGGYTF,TGTGCCAGCAGCCAAGATAATGAGCGGGGTGGCTACACCTTC,TRBV4-2,.,.,TRBJ1-2
CASSQQGDLEAFF,TGTGCCAGCAGCCAACAGGGTGATCTGGAAGCTTTCTTT,TRBV2,.,.,TRBJ1-1
CASSDIFGTGNTEAFF,TGTGCCAGCAGTGATATCTTCGGGACCGGGAACACTGAAGCTTTCTTT,TRBV6-1,.,.,TRBJ1-1
CASSLEGQGAIGANVLTF,TGTGCCAGCAGCTTGGAGGGACAGGGGGCGATTGGGGCCAACGTCCTGACTTTC,TRBV5-5,.,TRBD1,TRBJ2-6
CAGRPLEAFF,TGTGCCGGAAGGCCCCTGGAGGCTTTCTTT,TRBV19,once,.,TRBJ1-1
CASSEGSRSSYEQYF,TGTGCCAGCAGTGAAGGTAGCAGGAGCTCCTACGAGCAGTACTTC,TRBV6-1,once,.,TRBJ2-7
CASSLYRGSAVQETQYF,TGTGCCAGCAGTTTATACAGGGGTAGCGCAGTGCAAGAGACCCAGTACTTC,TRBV28,.,TRBD1,TRBJ2-5
CSRSRTLSYNEQFF,TGTTCAAGGAGCAGGACCCTTAGCTACAATGAGCAGTTCTTC,TRBV2,.,.,TRBJ2-1
CASSQGAGANVLTF,TGTGCCAGTAGTCAGGGGGCTGGGGCCAACGTCCTGACTTTC,TRBV19,.,TRBD1,TRBJ2-6
CASSQDGEGGDEQYF,TGTGCCAGCAGCCAAGACGGGGAGGGAGGGGACGAGCAGTACTTC,TRBV3-1/TRBV3-2,.,TRBD2,TRBJ2-7
CASSLSGEQYF,TGTGCCAGCAGCTTAAGTGGCGAGCAGTACTTC,TRBV7-9,.,.,TRBJ2-7
CASSALAFGNEQFF,TGCGCCAGCAGCGCTCTAGCGTTCGGCAATGAGCAGTTCTTC,TRBV5-1,.,.,TRBJ2-1
CASSQVLPGQVVETQYF,TGCGCCAGCAGCCAAGTCCTGCCTGGACAGGTTGTGGAGACCCAGTACTTC,TRBV4-3,.,TRBD1,TRBJ2-5
CASSPRRALTNTGELFF,TGTGCCAGCAGCCCCCGGCGGGCTCTAACGAACACCGGGGAGCTGTTTTTT,TRBV6-2/TRBV6-3,.,.,TRBJ2-2
CASSPGSRRGDTQYF,TGTGCCAGCAGCCCTGGTTCTAGGCGAGGAGATACGCAGTATTTT,TRBV7-3,.,.,TRBJ2-3
CASSPGNNEQFF,TGTGCCAGCAGCCCGGGGAACAATGAGCAGTTCTTC,TRBV7-9,.,.,TRBJ2-1
CASSLDLYSNQPQHF,TGTGCCAGCAGCTTGGACCTGTATAGCAATCAGCCCCAGCATTTT,TRBV5-5,.,.,TRBJ1-5
CASSPQPRLDQETQYF,TGTGCCAGCAGCCCTCAACCCCGACTCGACCAAGAGACCCAGTACTTC,TRBV7-2,.,.,TRBJ2-5
CASSLPSGTYEQYF,TGCGCCAGCAGCTTGCCCAGCGGTACCTACGAGCAGTACTTC,TRBV5-1,.,.,TRBJ2-7
CASRKPGQNNSPLHF,TGTGCCAGCAGGAAGCCGGGACAGAATAATTCACCCCTCCACTTT,TRBV2,.,TRBD1,TRBJ1-6
CASSLDAGPTFDNTEAFF,TGTGCCAGCAGCTTAGATGCGGGCCCTACTTTCGATAACACTGAAGCTTTCTTT,TRBV11-2,.,.,TRBJ1-1
CASSLRQAIGSGNTIYF,TGTGCCAGCAGCTTAAGACAGGCGATAGGCTCTGGAAACACCATATATTTT,TRBV7-6,.,.,TRBJ1-3
CASSFKTGVNEQFF,TGTGCCAGCAGTTTCAAAACAGGGGTCAATGAGCAGTTCTTC,TRBV11-2,.,TRBD1,TRBJ2-1
CASSPGSFYSNQPQHF,TGTGCCAGCAGTCCGGGATCCTTCTATAGCAATCAGCCCCAGCATTTT,TRBV28,.,.,TRBJ1-5
CASSLYPPSHNEQFF,TGTGCCAGCAGTTTATACCCCCCATCCCACAATGAGCAGTTCTTC,TRBV27,.,.,TRBJ2-1
CASSTGTGGGTDTQYF,TGCGCCAGCAGCACCGGGACAGGGGGCGGCACAGATACGCAGTATTTT,TRBV5-1,.,TRBD1,TRBJ2-3
CASSLQVMVNEKLFF,TGTGCCAGTAGTCTCCAGGTAATGGTGAATGAAAAACTGTTTTTT,TRBV19,.,.,TRBJ1-4
CASSPGPGARAFF,TGCGCCAGCAGCCCAGGGCCCGGGGCTCGGGCTTTCTTT,TRBV5-1,.,.,TRBJ1-1
CASSLMKGPVFQETQYF,TGTGCCAGCAGCCTAATGAAGGGGCCCGTTTTCCAAGAGACCCAGTACTTC,TRBV14,.,.,TRBJ2-5